One and the same sample provided the 2 T cell receptor beta chains below, sequenced in a study of metastatic and nonmetastatic thyroid tumors. Through MiXCR, TCRdb re-clonotyped the PCR reads. The data hold 25,000 to 30,000 clones, with over 20% observed a single time. All patients reached thyroid surgery having received no treatment beforehand. Sequences were obtained from blood. The receptors originated from a female donor with papillary thyroid cancer or a benign thyroid nodule (not recorded which). Some clones in this sample may be carry-over from other donors' samples.

Comments on this clone: An end of the junction does not agree with germline; a read error may underlie this. V and J are TRBV7-3 and TRBJ2-1, with 8 bases that match TRBD2. The CDR3 runs 12 residues. Germline loops: CDR1 SGHTA, CDR2 FQGTGA. The CDR3 here is CASSLAGNEKFF. The CDR3 region has the DNA TGTGCCAGCAGCCTAGCGGGTAATGAGAAGTTCTTC.

This clone was observed a handful of times. The rearrangement links TRBV10-2 to TRBJ2-7, with 10 bases matching TRBD2. The V segment lost 10 bases and the J segment 3 bases; nucleotides outside the gene matches: 6. This CDR3 region has 13 residues. CDR1 is WSHSY and CDR2 is SAAADI in the germline V gene. The CDR3 here is CANIRLAGYEQYF. The CDR3 DNA reads as TGCGCCAACATCCGACTAGCGGGCTACGAGCAGTACTTC.